This T cell receptor beta chain was recorded in a study of shared clonotypes between healthy human individuals. Whole-study context: For every donor, three CD4 naive, three CD4 memory, two CD8 naive and one CD8 memory plates were used.

This CDR3 has 11 residues. The germline V gene encodes CDR1 MNHNS and CDR2 SASEGT. Deletions cut 4 bases from V and 2 bases from J, with 3 bases between. Whole-study results and caveats: Sampling covered blood only; tissue repertoires likely differ. Only a few donors were included, so the genetic and exposure-history diversity represented was limited.

On this clone itself: Its antigen is undetermined.

Replicate PCRs from sorted subsets contained approximately 200 ng DNA, which is 30,000 to 35,000 T cell genomes. Repertoires were generated with immunoSEQ multiplex PCR, while TCRdb's copy carries only in-frame clones and drops some. The sample comprises 400,000 or so clones, 90% to 97% of which are singletons, and less than 0.35% rests with the top ten. The specimen was memory CD8+ T cells sorted from blood. Subset denoted: CD45RO+ cells pooled with CCR7-negative TemRA cells. The origin of this receptor is a man aged 25-45 years in good health. This chain links TRBV6-1 with TRBJ2-7, with D hard to call. CDR3 in amino acids: CASSVTYEQYF. The CDR3 DNA sequence: TGTGCCAGCAGTGTTACCTACGAGCAGTACTTC.